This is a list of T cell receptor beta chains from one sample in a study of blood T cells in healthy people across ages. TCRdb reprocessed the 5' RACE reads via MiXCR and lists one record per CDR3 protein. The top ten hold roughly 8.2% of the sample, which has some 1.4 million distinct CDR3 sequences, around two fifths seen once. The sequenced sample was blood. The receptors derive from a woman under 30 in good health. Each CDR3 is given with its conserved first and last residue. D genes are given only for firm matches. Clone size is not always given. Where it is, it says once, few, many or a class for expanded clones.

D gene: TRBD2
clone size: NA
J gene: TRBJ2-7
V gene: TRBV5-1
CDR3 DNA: TGCGCCAGCAGCCCCCCGGCCGGGACTAGCGGCTACGAGCAGTACTTC
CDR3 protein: CASSPPAGTSGYEQYF

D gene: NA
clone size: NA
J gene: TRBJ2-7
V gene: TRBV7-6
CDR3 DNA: TGTGCCAGCAGTGGGGGGGCAGGGGGCTCCTACGAGCAGTACTTC
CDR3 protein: CASSGGAGGSYEQYF

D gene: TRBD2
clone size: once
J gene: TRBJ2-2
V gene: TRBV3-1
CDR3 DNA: TGCGGGACCGGCGGGGGGGCTGACGGGGAGCTGTTTTTT
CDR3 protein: CGTGGGADGELFF

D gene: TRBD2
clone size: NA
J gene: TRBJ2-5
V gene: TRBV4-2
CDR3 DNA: TGTGCCGGCAGGCCTAGCGGGGGGCCTCAAGAGACCCAGTACTTC
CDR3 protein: CAGRPSGGPQETQYF

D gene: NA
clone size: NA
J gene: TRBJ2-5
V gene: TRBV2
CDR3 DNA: TGTGCCAGCAGTGTGCGGGACGGGTACAATGAGCAGTACTTC
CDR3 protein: CASSVRDGYNEQYF

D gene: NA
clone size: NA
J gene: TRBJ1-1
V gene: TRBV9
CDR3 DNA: TGTGCCAGCAGCCTCGAGCCCAGCCCGAACACTGAAGCTTTCTTT
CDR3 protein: CASSLEPSPNTEAFF

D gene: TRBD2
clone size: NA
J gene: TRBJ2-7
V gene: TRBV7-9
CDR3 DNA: TGTGCCAGCAGCTTAGCCCCATGGACTAGCGGGAGCTACGAGCAGTACTTC
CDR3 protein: CASSLAPWTSGSYEQYF

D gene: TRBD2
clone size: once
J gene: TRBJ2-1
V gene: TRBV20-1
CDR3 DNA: TGCAGTGCTAGAGGCCCGAGACTAGCGGGAAATTACAATGAGCAGTTCTTC
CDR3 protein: CSARGPRLAGNYNEQFF

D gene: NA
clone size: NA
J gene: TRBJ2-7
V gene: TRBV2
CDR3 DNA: TGTGCCAGCAGTGTGCCCGCCGAACCCTACGAGCAGTACTTC
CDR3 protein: CASSVPAEPYEQYF

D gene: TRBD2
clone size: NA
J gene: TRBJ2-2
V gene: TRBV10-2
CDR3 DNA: TGCGCCAGCAAGGATGGGGGGGGTAACACCGGGGAGCTGTTTTTT
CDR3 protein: CASKDGGGNTGELFF

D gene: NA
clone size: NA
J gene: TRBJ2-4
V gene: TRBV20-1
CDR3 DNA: TGCAGTGCTTTGCAAAACATTCAGTACTTC
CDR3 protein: CSALQNIQYF

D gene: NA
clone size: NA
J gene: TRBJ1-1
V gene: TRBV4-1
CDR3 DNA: TGCGCCAGCAGCCAATACAGGGCCCCGCGGGGGACTGAAGCTTTCTTT
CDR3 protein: CASSQYRAPRGTEAFF

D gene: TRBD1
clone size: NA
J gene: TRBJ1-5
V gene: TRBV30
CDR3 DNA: TGTGCCTGGAGTCCCGGGACAGGTAATCAGCCCCAGCATTTT
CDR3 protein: CAWSPGTGNQPQHF

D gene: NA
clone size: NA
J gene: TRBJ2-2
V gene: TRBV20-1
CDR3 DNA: TGCAGTGCTAGAGATGGGGGACAAGTAACCGGGGAGCTGTTTTTT
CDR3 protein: CSARDGGQVTGELFF

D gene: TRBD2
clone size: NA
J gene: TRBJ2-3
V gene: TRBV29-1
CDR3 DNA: TGCAGCGTTGCGCTTCCGGGGGGTGTTTTAAGCTCCCTCCTCACAGATACGCAGTATTTT
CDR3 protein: CSVALPGGVLSSLLTDTQYF

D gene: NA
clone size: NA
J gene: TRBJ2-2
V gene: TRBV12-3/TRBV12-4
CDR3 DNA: TGTGCCAGCAGTTTGGGGAGGAGGGTAAACACCGGGGAGCTGTTTTTT
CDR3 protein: CASSLGRRVNTGELFF

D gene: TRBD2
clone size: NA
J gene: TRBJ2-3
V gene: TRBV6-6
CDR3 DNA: TGTGCCATTCGGGACTACGCTCCCACAGATACGCAGTATTTT
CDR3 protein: CAIRDYAPTDTQYF

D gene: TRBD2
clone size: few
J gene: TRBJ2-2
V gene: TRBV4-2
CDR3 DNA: TGTGCCAGCAGCCATAGCGGGACCGGAAACACCGGGGAGCTGTTTTTT
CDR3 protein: CASSHSGTGNTGELFF

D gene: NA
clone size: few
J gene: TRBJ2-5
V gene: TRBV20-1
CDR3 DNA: TGCAGTGCTAGTCGCGGGGTCTACCAAGAGACCCAGTACTTC
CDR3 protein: CSASRGVYQETQYF

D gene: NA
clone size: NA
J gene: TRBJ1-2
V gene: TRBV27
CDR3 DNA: TGTGCCAGCAGTTTATCATTGGACAGCACTAACTATGGCTACACCTTC
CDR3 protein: CASSLSLDSTNYGYTF

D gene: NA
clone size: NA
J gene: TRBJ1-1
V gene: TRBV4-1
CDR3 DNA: TGCGCCAGCAGACCCACCGGGACCGGAGAAGCTTTCTTT
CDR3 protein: CASRPTGTGEAFF

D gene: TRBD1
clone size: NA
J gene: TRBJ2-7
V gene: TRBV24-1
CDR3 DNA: TGTGCCACCAGTGATGCAGGACAGGGTGGCTACGAGCAGTACTTC
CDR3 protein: CATSDAGQGGYEQYF

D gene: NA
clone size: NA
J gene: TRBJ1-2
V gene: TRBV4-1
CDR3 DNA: TGCGCCAGCAGCCAAGAAGAGGTATGGGTCGCGCACTACACCTTC
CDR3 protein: CASSQEEVWVAHYTF

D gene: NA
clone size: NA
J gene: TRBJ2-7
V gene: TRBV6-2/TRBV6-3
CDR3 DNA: TGTGCCAGCAGTTACGAGGACACCTACTCCTACGAGCAGTACTTC
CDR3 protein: CASSYEDTYSYEQYF

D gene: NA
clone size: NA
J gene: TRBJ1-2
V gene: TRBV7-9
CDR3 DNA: TGTGCCAGCAGCGTCCTCCCCTCGAGCTATGGCTACACCTTC
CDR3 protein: CASSVLPSSYGYTF

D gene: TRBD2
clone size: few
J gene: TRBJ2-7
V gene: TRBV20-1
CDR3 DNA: TGCAGTGCTAGAGGCCCTACTAGCGGGTCCTACGAGCAGTACTTC
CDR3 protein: CSARGPTSGSYEQYF

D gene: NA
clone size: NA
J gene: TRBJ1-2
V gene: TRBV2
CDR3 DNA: TGTGCCAGCAGTGTTCAGCTTTATGGCTACACCTTC
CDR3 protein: CASSVQLYGYTF

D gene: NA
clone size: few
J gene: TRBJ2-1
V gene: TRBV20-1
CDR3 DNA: TGCAGTGCTAGATCCGGGGGCATTGAGCAGTTCTTC
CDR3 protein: CSARSGGIEQFF

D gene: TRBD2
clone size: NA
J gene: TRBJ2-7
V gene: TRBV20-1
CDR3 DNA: TGCAGTGCTAGAGAGGGACTAACCTACGAGCAGTACTTC
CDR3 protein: CSAREGLTYEQYF

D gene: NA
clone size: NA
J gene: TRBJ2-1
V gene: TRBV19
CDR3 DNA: TGTGCCAGTAGTATAGGGGACCGTTACAATGAGCAGTTCTTC
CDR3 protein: CASSIGDRYNEQFF

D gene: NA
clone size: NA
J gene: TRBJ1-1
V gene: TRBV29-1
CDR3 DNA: TGCAGCGCGGAGGGGGGGCTTTGGGACACTGAAGCTTTCTTT
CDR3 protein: CSAEGGLWDTEAFF

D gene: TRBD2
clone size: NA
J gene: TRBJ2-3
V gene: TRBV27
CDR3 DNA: TGTGCCAGCACCTCTAGCGGGAAGGCAGGTACGCAGTATTTT
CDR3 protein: CASTSSGKAGTQYF

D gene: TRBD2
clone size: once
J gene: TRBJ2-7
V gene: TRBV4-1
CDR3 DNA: TGCGCCAGCAGCCCGTCAGGGACTAGCAACCTACTCCCATCCCGTTACTCCTACAATGAGCAGTACTTC
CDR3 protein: CASSPSGTSNLLPSRYSYNEQYF

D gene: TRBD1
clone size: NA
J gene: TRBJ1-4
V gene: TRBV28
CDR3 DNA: TGTGCCAGCAGTGAACCCAGGACAGGGGGCGTAAGAAAACTGTTTTTT
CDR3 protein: CASSEPRTGGVRKLFF

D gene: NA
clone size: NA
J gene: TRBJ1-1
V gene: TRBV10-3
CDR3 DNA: TGTGCCATCAGTGAGTCGGGGTCCCTGGGGGACGAAGTGACTGAAGCTTTCTTT
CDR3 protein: CAISESGSLGDEVTEAFF

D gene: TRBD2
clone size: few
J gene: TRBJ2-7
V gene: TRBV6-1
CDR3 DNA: TGTGCCAGCAGTCCCCCCAGGCCTAGCGGTTCCTACGAGCAGTACTTC
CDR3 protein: CASSPPRPSGSYEQYF

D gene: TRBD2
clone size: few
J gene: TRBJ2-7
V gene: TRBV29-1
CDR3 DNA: TGCAGCGTTGGGTGGACTAGCGGGAGCGACGAGCAGTACTTC
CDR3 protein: CSVGWTSGSDEQYF

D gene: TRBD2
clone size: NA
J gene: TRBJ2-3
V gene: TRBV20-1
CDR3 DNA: TGCAGTGCCTCCCACCGGTCTAGCGGTGTCACAGATACGCAGTATTTT
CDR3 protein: CSASHRSSGVTDTQYF

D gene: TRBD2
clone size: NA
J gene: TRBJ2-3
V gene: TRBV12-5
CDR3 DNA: TGTGCTAGTGGTCCGATGCTAGCGGGAGTCGACACAGATACGCAGTATTTT
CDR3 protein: CASGPMLAGVDTDTQYF

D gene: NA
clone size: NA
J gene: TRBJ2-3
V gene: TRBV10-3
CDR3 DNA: TGTGCCATCAGTGAGTCCCGCTTGTCGTGGCCAGATACGCAGTATTTT
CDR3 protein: CAISESRLSWPDTQYF

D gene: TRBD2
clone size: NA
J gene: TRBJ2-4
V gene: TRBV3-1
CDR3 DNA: TGTGCCAGCAGCCAAGATCCTAGCGGGAGGGGAGGCATTCAGTACTTC
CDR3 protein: CASSQDPSGRGGIQYF

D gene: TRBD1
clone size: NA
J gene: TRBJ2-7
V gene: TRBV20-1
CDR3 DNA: TGCAGTGCTAGAGATAGAGAGACAGGGTCCTACGAGCAGTACTTC
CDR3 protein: CSARDRETGSYEQYF

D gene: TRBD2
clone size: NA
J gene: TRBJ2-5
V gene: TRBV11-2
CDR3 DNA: TGTGCCAGCAGCCCGAAGGGACTAGTCTACAATGAGCAGTACTTC
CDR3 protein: CASSPKGLVYNEQYF

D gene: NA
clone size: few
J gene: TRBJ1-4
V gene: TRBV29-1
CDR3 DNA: TGCAGCGTTGAAGGTGGGGGGGCTGGAAAACTGTTTTTT
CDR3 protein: CSVEGGGAGKLFF

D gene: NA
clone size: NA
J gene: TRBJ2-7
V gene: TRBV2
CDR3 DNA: TGTGCCACCTTAAAAATACGGGATGAATACGAGCAGTACTTC
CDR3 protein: CATLKIRDEYEQYF

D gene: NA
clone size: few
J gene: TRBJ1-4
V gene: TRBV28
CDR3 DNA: TGTGCCTCCGGGGGCGGGGTCGGGTACACAACTAATGAAAAACTGTTTTTT
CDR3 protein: CASGGGVGYTTNEKLFF

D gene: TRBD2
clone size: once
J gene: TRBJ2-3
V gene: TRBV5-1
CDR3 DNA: TGCGCCAGCAGCGCCGGGACTAGCGGCCTAGACACAGATACGCAGTATTTT
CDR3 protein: CASSAGTSGLDTDTQYF

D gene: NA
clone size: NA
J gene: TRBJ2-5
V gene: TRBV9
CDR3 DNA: TGTGCCAGCAGCCCGAGTAGGCCTTGGGAGACCCAGTACTTC
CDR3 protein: CASSPSRPWETQYF

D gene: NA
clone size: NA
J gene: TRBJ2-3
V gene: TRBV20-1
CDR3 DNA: TGCAGTGCTAGAGACGGCCTCACAGATACGCAGTATTTT
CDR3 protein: CSARDGLTDTQYF

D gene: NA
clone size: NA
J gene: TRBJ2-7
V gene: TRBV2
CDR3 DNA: TGTGCCAGCATTGAGGGAGTAGTGTGGGGGCAGTACTTC
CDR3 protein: CASIEGVVWGQYF

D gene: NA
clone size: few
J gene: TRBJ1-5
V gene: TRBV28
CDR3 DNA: TGTGCCAGCAGGGCCACAGGGAGGGATCAGCCCCAGCATTTT
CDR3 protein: CASRATGRDQPQHF

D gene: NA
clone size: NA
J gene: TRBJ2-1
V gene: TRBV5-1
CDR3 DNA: TGCGCCAGCAGCTTGGACCGCCATGAGCAGTTCTTC
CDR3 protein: CASSLDRHEQFF

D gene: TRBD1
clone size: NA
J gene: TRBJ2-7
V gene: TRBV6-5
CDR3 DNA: TGTGCCAGCAGTGATCAACAGGGGGCCGGTGACGAGCAGTACTTC
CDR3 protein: CASSDQQGAGDEQYF

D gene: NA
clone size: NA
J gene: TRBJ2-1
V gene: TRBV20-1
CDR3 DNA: TGCAGTGCTAGAGGGGGGGCCATCAGGGATGAGCAGTTCTTC
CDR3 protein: CSARGGAIRDEQFF

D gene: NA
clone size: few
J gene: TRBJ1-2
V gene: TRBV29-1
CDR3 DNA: TGCAGCGTTCATTCTTTCGGGGAGACCTATGGCTACACCTTC
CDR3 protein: CSVHSFGETYGYTF